This T cell receptor (beta chain) was identified in a study of blood T cell repertoires in COVID-19. Study as a whole: Sources were T cells, B-cell-depleted T cells, or PBMCs; the material itself was cDNA or gDNA.

With 5 bases removed from V and 2 bases from J, the gap between germline ends came to 7 bases. The CDR3 has 13 residues. CDR1 is SGHNT and CDR2 is YENEEA in the germline V gene. Sequencing used immunoSEQ multiplex PCR; TCRdb keeps in-frame clones, though not all of them. The sample has some 73,000 clones; around 85% are singletons. The genes are TRBV11-3 and TRBJ2-1; D might be TRBD2 (6 bases). The sequencing input was peripheral blood. This TCR was sampled from a woman older than 75 with active or convalescent COVID-19. The CDR3 loop reads CASSPGAYNEQFF. CDR3 in DNA: TGTGCCAGCAGCCCGGGGGCCTACAATGAGCAGTTCTTC.